Listed below are T cell receptor beta chains from one sample, sequenced in a study of cytomegalovirus exposure and HLA in healthy donors. TCRdb keeps only in-frame clones here, not all; method: immunoSEQ multiplex PCR. The sample lists 85,000 to 100,000 clones, 55% to 75% seen once, with roughly 3.2% in the top ten. The source material was PBMCs. The receptors were gathered from a man between 60 and 70 years old in good health and CMV-seronegative. Both conserved end residues are part of each CDR3. A D gene is named only where the DNA matches it firmly. Clone size is given for some rows only: seen once, a few or many times, or a class if the clone is expanded.

- | TRBJ2-7 | - | TRBV28 | TGCACCACGGCAAAAAAGACAGGTCCCTACGAGCAGTACTTC | CTTAKKTGPYEQYF
- | TRBJ1-2 | - | TRBV19 | TGTGCCAGTAGTACGGACAGCTATGGCTACACCTTC | CASSTDSYGYTF
- | TRBJ1-3 | - | TRBV21-1 | TGTGCCAGCAGCAAAGACGGGGAAAGCACCATATATTTT | CASSKDGESTIYF
- | TRBJ2-1 | TRBD1 | TRBV4-1 | TGCGCCAGCAGCCAAGTTGCACAGGGGGACTACAATGAGCAGTTCTTC | CASSQVAQGDYNEQFF
- | TRBJ1-1 | - | TRBV5-1 | TGCGCCAGCAGCTTGGTGGCAGGGACAAACACTGAAGCTTTCTTT | CASSLVAGTNTEAFF
few | TRBJ2-5 | - | TRBV18 | TGTGCCAGCTCACCCCCTCACCGGCTAGACCAAGAGACCCAGTACTTC | CASSPPHRLDQETQYF
few | TRBJ1-2 | - | TRBV6-4 | TGTGCCAGCAGTGCCGAACAGGGCGGCAACTATGGCTACACCTTC | CASSAEQGGNYGYTF
few | TRBJ2-3 | TRBD2 | TRBV7-3 | TGTGCCAGCACCCTTCGAGGTCCTAGCGGCATACCTGACCCTAGCACAGATACGCAGTATTTT | CASTLRGPSGIPDPSTDTQYF
- | TRBJ2-3 | TRBD1 | TRBV2 | TGTGCCAGCAGGGGGACAGGGAGCACAGATACGCAGTATTTT | CASRGTGSTDTQYF
once | TRBJ2-1 | - | TRBV4-1 | TGCGCCAGCAGCCATGATACAGGTCTGCGAGGCAATGAGCAGTTCTTC | CASSHDTGLRGNEQFF
- | TRBJ2-3 | - | TRBV5-4 | TGTGCCAGCAGCGCAAGCGGAAGCATCACAGATACGCAGTATTTT | CASSASGSITDTQYF
many | TRBJ2-1 | - | TRBV28 | TGTGCCAGCAGCATCAGTTCCTACAATGAGCAGTTCTTC | CASSISSYNEQFF
- | TRBJ1-1 | - | TRBV5-4 | TGTGCCAGCAGCTACGGGGGAAATACGATGAACACTGAAGCTTTCTTT | CASSYGGNTMNTEAFF
few | TRBJ2-3 | - | TRBV5-5 | TGTGCCAGCATCCTAAGGGGATTCACAGATACGCAGTATTTT | CASILRGFTDTQYF
few | TRBJ1-6 | TRBD1 | TRBV5-5 | TGTGCCAGCAGCTTGCTTTCCGACAGGGCAAATTCACCCCTCCACTTT | CASSLLSDRANSPLHF
once | TRBJ2-3 | - | TRBV6-6 | TGTGCCAGCAGACAGGGGACTCATACGCAGTATTTT | CASRQGTHTQYF
few | TRBJ1-1 | - | TRBV19 | TGTGCCACCAAGGTCCGGGGCACTGAAGCTTTCTTT | CATKVRGTEAFF
- | TRBJ1-1 | TRBD1 | TRBV5-1 | TGCGCCAGCAGCTTGGGGACAGGGGGTTGGACTGAAGCTTTCTTT | CASSLGTGGWTEAFF
- | TRBJ2-2 | - | TRBV11-2 | TGTGCCACCGGGGGTGGGCTAGCCATTAACACCGGGGAGCTGTTTTTT | CATGGGLAINTGELFF
- | TRBJ2-1 | - | TRBV5-4 | TGTGCCAGCAGCTTGGGAGTGGGGCTGACCTACAATGAGCAGTTCTTC | CASSLGVGLTYNEQFF
- | TRBJ1-1 | TRBD1 | TRBV18 | TGTGCCAGCTCAAGGACAGGGGGCGCGGCTGAAGCTTTCTTT | CASSRTGGAAEAFF
few | TRBJ2-7 | - | TRBV30 | TGTGCCTGGAGTGTACTACGCGAACCATCAGAGCAGTACTTC | CAWSVLREPSEQYF
- | TRBJ2-7 | TRBD1 | TRBV7-2 | TGTGCCAGCAGCCAAGCCCGGGACAGGACCTACGAGCAGTACTTC | CASSQARDRTYEQYF
- | TRBJ2-2 | TRBD2 | TRBV5-6 | TGTGCCAGCAGCCGCGCTGGTCTGGCGGGAGACACCGGGGAGCTGTTTTTT | CASSRAGLAGDTGELFF
few | TRBJ2-5 | - | TRBV27 | TGTGCCAGCAGACCTATTGGGACTTTACAAGAGACCCAGTACTTC | CASRPIGTLQETQYF
few | TRBJ1-1 | - | TRBV9 | TGTGCCAGCAGCGCCCTAAGTCGAGACACTGAAGCTTTCTTT | CASSALSRDTEAFF
- | TRBJ2-7 | - | TRBV28 | TGTGCCAGCAGGCCCCAGGAGGGGCTGTACGAGCAGTACTTC | CASRPQEGLYEQYF
- | TRBJ2-1 | TRBD1 | TRBV28 | TGTGCCAGCAGCTCCGCCGGGACAGTTAAATACAATGAGCAGTTCTTC | CASSSAGTVKYNEQFF
- | TRBJ1-2 | TRBD1 | TRBV7-2 | TGTGCCAGCAGCTCCCTCAGGGGGGCCTATGGCTACACCTTC | CASSSLRGAYGYTF
- | TRBJ2-1 | TRBD2 | TRBV10-3 | TGTGCCATCAGTGCGAAAACTAGCGGGGCTTACAATGAGCAGTTCTTC | CAISAKTSGAYNEQFF
- | TRBJ2-3 | - | TRBV2 | TGTGCCAGCAGTGATAGTCGGCTAGTCGGTACAGATACGCAGTATTTT | CASSDSRLVGTDTQYF
- | TRBJ2-7 | - | TRBV18 | TGTGCCAGTTCCTACCAGTGGGACACAACTACCTCCTACGAGCAGTACTTC | CASSYQWDTTTSYEQYF
- | TRBJ1-5 | - | TRBV4-1 | TGCGCCAGCAGCCAAGGGGGGCCGGTTTACCAGCCCCAGCATTTT | CASSQGGPVYQPQHF
- | TRBJ2-3 | TRBD2 | TRBV28 | TGTGCCAGCAGTATCCCTAGCGGGGGGGCGAAGACAGATACGCAGTATTTT | CASSIPSGGAKTDTQYF
- | TRBJ2-7 | - | TRBV5-1 | TGCGCCAGCAGCTGGGCTCGTGGAGAGCAGTACTTC | CASSWARGEQYF
few | TRBJ1-1 | - | TRBV6-5 | TGTGCCAGCAGTCCACCGGGACTAACTGAAGCTTTCTTT | CASSPPGLTEAFF
- | TRBJ2-3 | TRBD2 | TRBV10-1 | TGCGCCAGCAGTGCGCGCGGGGGGGCCTCAGATACGCAGTATTTT | CASSARGGASDTQYF
- | TRBJ2-7 | TRBD1 | TRBV28 | TGTGCCAGCACCCGCGGGACAGGTAGCTCCTACGAGCAGTACTTC | CASTRGTGSSYEQYF